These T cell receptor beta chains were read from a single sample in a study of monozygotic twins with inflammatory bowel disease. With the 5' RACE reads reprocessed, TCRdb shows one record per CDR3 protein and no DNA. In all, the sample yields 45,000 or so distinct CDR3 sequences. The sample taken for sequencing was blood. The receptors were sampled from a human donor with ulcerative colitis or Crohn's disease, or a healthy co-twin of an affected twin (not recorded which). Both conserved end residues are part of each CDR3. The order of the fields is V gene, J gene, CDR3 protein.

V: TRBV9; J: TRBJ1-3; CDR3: CASSSGTGFRNTIYF
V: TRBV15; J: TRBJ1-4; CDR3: CATSRDGGPSEKLFF
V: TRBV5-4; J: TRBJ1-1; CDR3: CASSLDPGQEAFF
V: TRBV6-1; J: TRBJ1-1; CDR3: CASSDGGGGTEAFF
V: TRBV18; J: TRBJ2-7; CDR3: CASSPPSGSDEQYF
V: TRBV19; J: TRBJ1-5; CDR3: CASRAIGFAGQPQHF
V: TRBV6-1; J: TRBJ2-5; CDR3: CASTSSGFQETQYF
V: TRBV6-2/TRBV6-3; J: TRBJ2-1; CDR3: CASSNRQSGEVYNEQFF
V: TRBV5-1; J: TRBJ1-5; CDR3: CASSLGTDSNQPQHF
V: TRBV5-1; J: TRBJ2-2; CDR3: CASSSLTGLAGELFF
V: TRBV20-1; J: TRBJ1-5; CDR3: CSARGGRGVKPQHF
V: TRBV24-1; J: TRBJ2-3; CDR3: CATSREGTDTQYF
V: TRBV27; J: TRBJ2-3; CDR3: CASSRPRTDTQYF
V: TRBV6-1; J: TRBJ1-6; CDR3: CASSSPGRNSPLHF
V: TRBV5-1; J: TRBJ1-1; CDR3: CASRLGDTEAFF
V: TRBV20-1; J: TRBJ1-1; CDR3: CSASPGQHKEAFF
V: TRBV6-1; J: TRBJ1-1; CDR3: CASSVPGQNTEAFF
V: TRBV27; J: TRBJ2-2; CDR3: CATTIFASTGELFF
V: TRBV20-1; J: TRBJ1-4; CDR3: CSARVGVKEKLFF
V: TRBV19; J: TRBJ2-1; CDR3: CASGDYNEQFF
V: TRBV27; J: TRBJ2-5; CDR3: CASSGTVQETQYF
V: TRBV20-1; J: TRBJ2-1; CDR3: CSARARLGNEQFF
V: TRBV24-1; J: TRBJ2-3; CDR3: CATSLDREVTDTQYF
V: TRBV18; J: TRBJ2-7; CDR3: CASSGPGTGEQYF
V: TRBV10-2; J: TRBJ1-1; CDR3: CASSESRFQGAVNTEAFF
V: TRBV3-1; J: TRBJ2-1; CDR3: CASSQGASGSGNEQFF
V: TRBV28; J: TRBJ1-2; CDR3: CASRDDGGAHYGYTF
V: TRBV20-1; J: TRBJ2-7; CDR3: CSARFLNPYEQYF
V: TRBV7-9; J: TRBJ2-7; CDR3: CASSAGQGNEQYF
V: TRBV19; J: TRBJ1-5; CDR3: CASIPSHGQHSNQPQHF
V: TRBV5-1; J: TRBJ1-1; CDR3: CASSLDGNEAFF
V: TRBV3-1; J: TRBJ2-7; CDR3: CASSPPAGENYEQYF
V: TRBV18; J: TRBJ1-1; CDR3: CASSIALGSTEAFF
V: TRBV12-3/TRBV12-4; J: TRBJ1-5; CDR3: CASRDSYNQPQHF
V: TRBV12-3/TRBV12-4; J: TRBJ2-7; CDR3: CASSLSGTGYYEQYF